A selection of T cell receptor beta chains follows, all from one sample in a study of T cells expressing NK-cell markers. TCRdb processed the 5' RACE reads again and assigns one entry to each CDR3 protein, with no DNA. The sample has 150,000 or so distinct CDR3 sequences. The specimen sequenced was blood T cells: a sorted CD56 or NKG2C T cell subset, CD4+ or CD8+ T cells, or bulk PBMC T cells (not recorded which). The receptors derive from a woman between 50 and 59 years old in good health. The CDR3 runs from the conserved cysteine through the conserved F or W. The order of the fields is V gene, J gene, CDR3 protein.

v_call: TRBV11-3
j_call: TRBJ2-1
cdr3_aa: CASSRSWFGTSDPEGYNEQFF

v_call: TRBV6-1
j_call: TRBJ1-1
cdr3_aa: CASSPLQLNTEAFF

v_call: TRBV12-3/TRBV12-4
j_call: TRBJ2-1
cdr3_aa: CASSSPLAGDHNEQFF

v_call: TRBV27
j_call: TRBJ2-1
cdr3_aa: CASSLWDKYNEQFF

v_call: TRBV4-1
j_call: TRBJ2-7
cdr3_aa: CASSQGWRSSYEQYF

v_call: TRBV4-1
j_call: TRBJ2-7
cdr3_aa: CASSQGDALDEQYF

v_call: TRBV9
j_call: TRBJ2-5
cdr3_aa: CASSARTGGAEETQYF

v_call: TRBV9
j_call: TRBJ2-1
cdr3_aa: CASSSPGTSKNEQFF

v_call: TRBV5-4
j_call: TRBJ2-3
cdr3_aa: CASPGGDADTQYF

v_call: TRBV19
j_call: TRBJ2-7
cdr3_aa: CASSKDPGTGIPNEQYF

v_call: TRBV6-5
j_call: TRBJ1-1
cdr3_aa: CASSYSGGAATEAFF

v_call: TRBV7-9
j_call: TRBJ2-7
cdr3_aa: CASTELAGTTYEQYF

v_call: TRBV4-1
j_call: TRBJ2-1
cdr3_aa: CASSPMTGIYNEQFF

v_call: TRBV19
j_call: TRBJ1-1
cdr3_aa: CASSWTGGRTEAFF

v_call: TRBV6-1
j_call: TRBJ1-5
cdr3_aa: CASSVNRDRNQPQHF

v_call: TRBV12-3/TRBV12-4
j_call: TRBJ2-3
cdr3_aa: CASSSPGGAEVFTDTQYF

v_call: TRBV5-6
j_call: TRBJ2-7
cdr3_aa: CASSLAGLSSYEQYF

v_call: TRBV4-1
j_call: TRBJ1-2
cdr3_aa: CASSQQDTYGYTF

v_call: TRBV11-2
j_call: TRBJ2-1
cdr3_aa: CASSPGPELWDEQFF

v_call: TRBV20-1
j_call: TRBJ2-5
cdr3_aa: CSAQKEETQYF

v_call: TRBV4-1
j_call: TRBJ2-2
cdr3_aa: CASSQVLLAGTGTGELFF

v_call: TRBV11-2
j_call: TRBJ1-3
cdr3_aa: CASSFYPGFEQSGNTIYF

v_call: TRBV13
j_call: TRBJ1-1
cdr3_aa: CASNLDRVDAFF

v_call: TRBV6-5
j_call: TRBJ2-7
cdr3_aa: CASSFSPQGEQYF